Detailed here is one T cell receptor (beta chain). Antigen unknown. The data were taken from a study of PD-L1 blockade in urothelial cancer. In the study overall: It was at 3 weeks (second dose) and 6 weeks after treatment start that blood was analyzed. Blood samples had a median of approximately 140,000 T cells, approximately 83,000 unique TCRs, and clonality around 0.08. Study-level points and caveats: At the 3-week point, tumor-associated blood clones expanded more in durable-benefit patients.

This CDR3 has 16 residues. Specified time point: peripheral blood 6 weeks after treatment start. Only in-frame clones appear in the TCRdb table, and some are missing; sequencing was by immunoSEQ multiplex PCR. The table shows 35,000 to 55,000 clones, with roughly four fifths occurring only once. This receptor was identified in a man between 60 and 75 years old with urothelial cancer. The input for sequencing was PBMCs, taken around atezolizumab (anti-PD-L1) treatment. This rearrangement joins TRBV21-1 to TRBJ2-1; no DNA check was done on the table's D call, TRBD2. TRBV21-1 is shown as a pseudogene. This CDR3 reads CASSTRSGRVYNEQFF. The CDR3, as DNA: TGTGCCAGCAGCACCCGTAGCGGGAGGGTCTACAATGAGCAGTTCTTC.